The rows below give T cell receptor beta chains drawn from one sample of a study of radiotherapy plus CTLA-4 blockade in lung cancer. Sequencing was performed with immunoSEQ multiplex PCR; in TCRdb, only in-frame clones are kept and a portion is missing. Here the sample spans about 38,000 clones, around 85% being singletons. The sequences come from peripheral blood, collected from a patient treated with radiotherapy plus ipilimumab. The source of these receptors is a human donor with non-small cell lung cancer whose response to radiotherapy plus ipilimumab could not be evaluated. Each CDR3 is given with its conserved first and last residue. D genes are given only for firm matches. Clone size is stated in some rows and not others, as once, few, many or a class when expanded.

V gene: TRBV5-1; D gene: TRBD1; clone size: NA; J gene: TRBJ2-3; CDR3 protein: CASTLGTAPTDTQYF; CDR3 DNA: TGCGCCAGCACCCTTGGGACAGCACCGACAGATACGCAGTATTTT
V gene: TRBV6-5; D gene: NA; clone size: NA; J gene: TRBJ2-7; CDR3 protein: CASSSSGQKGYEQYF; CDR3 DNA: TGTGCCAGCAGTTCTTCCGGACAGAAGGGTTACGAGCAGTACTTC
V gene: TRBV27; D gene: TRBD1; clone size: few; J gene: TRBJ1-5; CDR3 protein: CASSLQGDQPQHF; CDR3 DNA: TGTGCCAGCAGTTTACAGGGGGATCAGCCCCAGCATTTT
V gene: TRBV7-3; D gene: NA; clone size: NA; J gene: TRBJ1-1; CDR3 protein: CASSPQGGNTEAFF; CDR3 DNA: TGTGCCAGCAGCCCCCAGGGCGGGAACACTGAAGCTTTCTTT
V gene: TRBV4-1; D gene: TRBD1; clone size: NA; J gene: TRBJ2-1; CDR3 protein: CASSGGQGGNEQFF; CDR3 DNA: TGCGCCAGCTCTGGGGGACAGGGGGGCAATGAGCAGTTCTTC
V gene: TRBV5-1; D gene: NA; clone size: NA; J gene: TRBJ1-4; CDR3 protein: CASSLEGVNEKLFF; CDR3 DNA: TGCGCCAGCAGCTTGGAGGGAGTAAATGAAAAACTGTTTTTT
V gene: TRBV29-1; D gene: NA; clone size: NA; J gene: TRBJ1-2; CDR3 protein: CSVEDGQGRYGYTF; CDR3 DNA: TGCAGCGTTGAAGATGGGCAGGGCCGCTATGGCTACACCTTC
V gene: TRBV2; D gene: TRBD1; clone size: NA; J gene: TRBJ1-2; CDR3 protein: CASRYSGTGSLGYTF; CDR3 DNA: TGTGCCAGCAGGTATTCCGGGACAGGGAGTCTCGGCTACACCTTC
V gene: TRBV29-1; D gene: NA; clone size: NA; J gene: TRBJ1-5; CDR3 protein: CSVSPRRGNQPQHF; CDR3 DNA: TGCAGCGTTTCTCCCCGTAGAGGCAATCAGCCCCAGCATTTT
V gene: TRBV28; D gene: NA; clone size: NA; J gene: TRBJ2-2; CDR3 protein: CASSLDSLISGELFF; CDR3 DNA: TGTGCCAGCAGTTTAGACAGTCTGATTTCCGGGGAGCTGTTTTTT
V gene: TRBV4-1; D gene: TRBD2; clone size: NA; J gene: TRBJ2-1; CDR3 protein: CASSHLGTSGRLDWREQFF; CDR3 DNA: TGCGCCAGCAGCCATTTGGGGACTAGCGGGAGGCTCGACTGGAGGGAGCAGTTCTTC
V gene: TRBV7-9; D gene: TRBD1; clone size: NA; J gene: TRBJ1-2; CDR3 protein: CASSLQGAGDYGYTF; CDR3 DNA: TGTGCCAGCAGCTTACAGGGGGCAGGCGACTATGGCTACACCTTC
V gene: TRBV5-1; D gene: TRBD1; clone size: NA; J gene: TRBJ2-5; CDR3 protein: CASSLRQGAGETQYF; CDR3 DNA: TGCGCCAGCAGCTTACGACAGGGGGCTGGTGAGACCCAGTACTTC
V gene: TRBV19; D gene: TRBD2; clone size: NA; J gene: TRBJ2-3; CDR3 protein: CASSKGTSGGLEQYF; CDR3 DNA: TGTGCCAGTAGTAAGGGGACTAGCGGGGGGCTGGAGCAGTATTTT
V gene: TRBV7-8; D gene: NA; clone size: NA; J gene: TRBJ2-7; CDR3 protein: CASSLRSTYEQYF; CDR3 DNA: TGTGCCAGCAGCTTACGGTCGACCTACGAGCAGTACTTC